This TCR beta chain was sequenced during a study of cytomegalovirus exposure and HLA in healthy donors. As for this clone: Its antigen is unknown.

Primers included in the PCR were 60 Vbeta and 13 Jbeta primers. Generated by immunoSEQ multiplex PCR, the TCRdb table keeps only in-frame clones and is missing some. The profile shows about 160,000 clones, 80% of them singletons. The CDR3 contains 13 residues. Per the germline V gene, CDR1 is SNHLY and CDR2 is FYNNEI. The V end was cut by 2 bases, the J end by 8 bases, with 9 bases between. Notes on the study in general: In the analysis, some V segments, TRBV6-2 and TRBV6-3 included, were excluded as indistinguishable.

The sequence derives from a man aged 25-40 years in good health and CMV-seronegative. The V and J genes are TRBV2 and TRBJ2-2; D may be TRBD2 (5 bases). The sample comprised PBMCs. The CDR3 sequence is CASSERTRGELFF. For the CDR3, the DNA is TGTGCCAGCAGTGAAAGGACTCGAGGGGAGCTGTTTTTT.